The 5 T cell receptor beta chains listed next were all sequenced from one sample in a study of CD8 T cells in Susac syndrome. The RNA input was roughly 0.45 to 1 ug, and it was reverse transcribed with random hexamers. TCRdb processed the immunoSEQ multiplex PCR reads anew with MiXCR; each CDR3 protein has one entry. The sample carries approximately 200,000 distinct CDR3 sequences, 80% to 95% recorded once. Sequencing used CD8+ T cells from PBMCs. The receptors come from a human donor with multiple sclerosis.

The CDR3 loop reads CASRTGSEKLFF. CDR3 DNA sequence: TGTGCCAGCAGGACAGGGAGTGAAAAACTGTTTTTT. This chain joins TRBV27 and TRBJ1-4; 7 positions agree with TRBD1. Germline V CDR1 and CDR2: MNHEY, SMNVEV (reference sequence). The CDR3 contains 12 residues. V trimming: 6 bases; J trimming: 7 bases; junction bases outside the gene matches: 2. Complete variable domain (other parts from reference TRBV27 and TRBJ1-4): EAQVTQNPRYLITVTGKKLTVTCSQNMNHEYMSWYRQDPGLGLRQIYYSMNVEVTDKGDVPEGYKVSRKEKRNFPLILESPSPNQTSLYFCASRTGSEKLFFGSGTQLSVL.

This chain joins TRBV7-2 and TRBJ1-2; 10 nucleotides agree with TRBD1. Germline V gene sequence: CDR1 SGHTA, CDR2 FQGNSA. Germline trimming cut 1 base from V and 8 bases from J; bases unmatched to any gene: 7. CDR3 length: 15 amino acids. The CDR3 sequence: CASSLGQGAGVGYTF. The CDR3 bases are TGTGCCAGCAGCTTAGGACAGGGGGCCGGAGTCGGCTACACCTTC.

About this clonotype itself: At one end the junction does not follow the germline gene, possibly because of a read error. This chain uses TRBV7-3 with TRBJ2-1; 9 bases match TRBD2. Germline CDR1 SGHTA, CDR2 FQGTGA. The CDR3 is 15 residues long. CDR3: CASSLTGTSMNEQFF. The CDR3 DNA is TGTGCCAGCAGCCTAACCGGGACTAGCATGAATGAGCAGTTCTTC.

The rearrangement uses TRBV4-3 and TRBJ2-2; possibly TRBD2 for D (6 bases). This CDR3 region has 17 residues. The germline V gene encodes CDR1 LGHNA and CDR2 YSLEER. Trimming removed 0 bases at V and 0 bases at J, with 11 bases between. This CDR3 is CASSQDWGGSNTGELFF. The CDR3 nucleotides are TGCGCCAGCAGCCAAGATTGGGGAGGATCGAACACCGGGGAGCTGTTTTTT.

The J gene is TRBJ2-2, the V gene TRBV4-2, with D tentatively TRBD2 (6 bases). In germline, CDR1 is LGHNA, CDR2 YNFKEQ. There are 15 residues in the CDR3. Between the trimmed V and J ends, which lost 3 bases and 5 bases, there was a span of 13 bases. The CDR3 region is CASSHNWDFTGELFF. Here the CDR3 DNA reads TGTGCCAGCAGCCATAATTGGGACTTTACCGGGGAGCTGTTTTTT.